This note documents a single T cell receptor (beta chain) sequence. This clonotype showed up many times. The antigen this receptor binds is unknown. Base qualities are not recorded, but no much larger clone differs from it by a single base. V and J are truncated by 7 bases and 3 bases respectively, leaving an intervening sequence of 18 bases. According to the germline V gene, CDR1 reads MDHEN and CDR2 reads SYDVKM. From the cysteine through the phenylalanine, the CDR3 covers 15 amino acids. CDR3 DNA only is kept here, 45 bases in frame from base 1. The hyperthyroidism patients were between 18 and 65 years old and newly diagnosed, with a disease duration of less than 2 months. Patients with uncontrolled infections, other autoimmune diseases, pregnancy or lactation were excluded. Diagnoses were established on the basis of clinical symptoms, serum thyroxine and TRAb, thyroid ultrasound, and orbital computed tomography. Blood from progressor patients was collected at the time of first diagnosis with hyperthyroidism, before any ophthalmopathy symptoms had appeared. Ficoll-Paque density gradient centrifugation was used to isolate PBMCs from around 10 ml of fresh peripheral blood. Progressor patients were first diagnosed with Graves' hyperthyroidism and then developed ophthalmopathy during follow-up. Total RNA was extracted with Trizol reagent, and quality was checked on an Agilent 2100 Bioanalyzer.

The sample comes from a study of T cells in Graves' hyperthyroidism and ophthalmopathy (dated by TCRdb to the late 2010s). In the study overall: Peripheral blood samples were taken at the time of initial diagnosis, prior to any treatment. Prospective prediction of ophthalmopathy was tested in an independent validation cohort consisting of under 20 hyperthyroidism patients and more than 15 patients who later progressed to ophthalmopathy. To identify TCR V-J signatures that set the groups apart, the researchers used a discovery cohort of 100 patients, made up of 43 with Graves' ophthalmopathy and some 56 with stable Graves' hyperthyroidism. The 100 discovery patients were randomly split 7:3 into training and test sets. According to the paper, TCR Vbeta CDR3 sequencing was carried out on some 130 peripheral blood samples, which came from 40 to 45 ophthalmopathy, 75 to 80 hyperthyroidism and some 17 progressor patients. After sampling, hyperthyroidism patients received methimazole starting at 30 mg daily, and ophthalmopathy patients received high-dose intravenous methylprednisolone. In addition, the study compared T-cell repertoires in thyroid tissue and in blood from about six Graves' hyperthyroidism patients.

The TCR beta CDR3 regions were amplified from RNA transcripts. The TCR CDR3 was subjected to a first round of RT-PCR using the HTBI primer set and the Qiagen OneStep RT-PCR kit. Libraries were constructed in a second round of multiplex PCR, after which size selection and purification were carried out. Paired-end sequencing of the libraries was performed with 100 bp reads on an Illumina HiSeq2000. For the original study's pipeline: SOAPnuke was used to process the raw data, removing reads that contained adapters or uncalled bases, had a mean Phred below 15, or lacked an exact match to the constant primer or identifier. COPE v1.2.5 was used to merge high-quality paired reads, and clonotypes were defined as unique nucleotide sequences. Clonotypes were aligned to IMGT TRBV, TRBD and TRBJ reference segments using MiTCR v1.1. Analysis was restricted to V-J combinations with a frequency above 0.0001, which covered 98% to 99.2% of repertoires. The TCS score was defined as F50 (clonal expansion) divided by E x V (chaos), with BLOSUM62-based TCRdist calculated between CDR3 peptides within each V-J. Welch's t-statistics and random forest reduced some 510 V-J features to some 14, which were used in a naive Bayes classifier (R e1071). Using fastp at Q25 and MiXCR, TCRdb reprocessed the public reads and kept productive beta chains. Under each unique CDR3 protein, matching rows form one entry showing the most common genes and DNA. V and J calls and clone size were set by TCRdb, not the authors. Across this sample there are roughly 360,000 distinct CDR3 sequences, with less than 15% seen only once. Around 21% of the sample comes from the top ten.

The full study reports these points: No statistical method was used to set the sample size in advance, and investigators knew the group allocation. Blood samples also contained most of the expanded thyroid clonotypes (frequency above 0.001), which suggests that blood repertoires may reflect thyroid immune responses. Ophthalmopathy was separated from stable hyperthyroidism by a 13 V-J signature model, with about 88% sensitivity and about 84% specificity obtained in cross-validation and 80%/75% obtained in testing. In validation, progression to ophthalmopathy was predicted by the model with roughly 69% sensitivity and 72% to 80% specificity, a median of roughly 6.4 months before onset.

The sequenced sample was blood. The TCR originated in a man under 40 with Graves' hyperthyroidism that later progressed to Graves' ophthalmopathy. The V and J segments used are TRBV28 and TRBJ1-2; the D segment could be TRBD1, given 5 matching bases. The CDR3 region: CASTPLLGAHYGYTF. The DNA sequence reads TGTGCCAGCACCCCCCTCCTCGGGGCCCACTATGGCTACACCTTC.